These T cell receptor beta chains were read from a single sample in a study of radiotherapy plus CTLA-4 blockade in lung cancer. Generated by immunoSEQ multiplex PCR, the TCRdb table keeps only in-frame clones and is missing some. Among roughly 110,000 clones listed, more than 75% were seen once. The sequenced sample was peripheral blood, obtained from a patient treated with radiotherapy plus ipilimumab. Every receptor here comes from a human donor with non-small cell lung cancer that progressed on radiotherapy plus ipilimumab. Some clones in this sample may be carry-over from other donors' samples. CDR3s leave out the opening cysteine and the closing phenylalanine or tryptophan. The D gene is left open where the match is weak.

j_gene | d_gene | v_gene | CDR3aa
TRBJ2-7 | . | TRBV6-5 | ASSYSRTPYEQY
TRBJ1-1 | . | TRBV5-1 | ASSLGVGIAAF
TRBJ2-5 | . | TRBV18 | ASSYLGTEETQY
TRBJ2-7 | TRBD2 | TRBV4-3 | ASSQELAESYEQY
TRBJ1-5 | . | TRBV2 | ASSEQGGWNQPQH
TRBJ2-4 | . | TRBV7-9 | ASSLATGTQRGNIQY
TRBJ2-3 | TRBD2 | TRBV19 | ASSTIAGGGTDTQY
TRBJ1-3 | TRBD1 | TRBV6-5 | ASSRQGTGNTIY
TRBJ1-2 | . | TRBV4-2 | ASSQVSGNYGYT
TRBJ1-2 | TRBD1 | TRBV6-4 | ASRIGQGGNGYT
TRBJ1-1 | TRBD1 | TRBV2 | ASSDGQGLETEAF
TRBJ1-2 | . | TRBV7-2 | ASSLIGASYGYT
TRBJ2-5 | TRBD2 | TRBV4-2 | ASSLLSQGGKETQY
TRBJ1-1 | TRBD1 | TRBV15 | ATSGRQGPLQAF
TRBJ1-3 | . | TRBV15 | ATSRQLPTGSGNTIY
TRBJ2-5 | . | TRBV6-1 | ASSQGPPMDQY
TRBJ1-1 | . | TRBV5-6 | ASSYPPGLMNTEAF
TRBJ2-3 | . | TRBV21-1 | ASSKDVRGHTDTQY
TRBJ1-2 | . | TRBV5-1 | ASSLGGLGPGGYT
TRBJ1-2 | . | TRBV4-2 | ASSQDRRNYGYT
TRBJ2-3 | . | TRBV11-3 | ASSLGPSTDTQY
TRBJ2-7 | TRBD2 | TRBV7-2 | ASSPGLAGAREQY
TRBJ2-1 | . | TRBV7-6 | ASRGDNEQF
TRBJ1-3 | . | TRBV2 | ASSAAEGNTIY